This T cell receptor beta chain was found in a study of graft-versus-host responses after intestinal transplantation. Assay: immunoSEQ multiplex PCR; the TCRdb copy retains only in-frame clones and omits some. Here the sample spans under 25,000 clones, approximately 86% being singletons. V lost 0 bases, J lost 6 bases, and 22 bases lay in between. Germline values: CDR1 SGDLS, CDR2 YYNGEE. CDR3 length equals 18 residues. The source of this sequence is a human patient who received an intestinal transplant, so some T cells may come from the graft donor. The chain couples TRBV9 to TRBJ2-1, with unresolved D. The input for sequencing was bone marrow, taken about 130 days after transplant. CDR3: CASSVARLGRRASNEQFF. The CDR3 DNA follows: TGTGCCAGCAGCGTAGCTAGGTTAGGGCGCCGAGCTAGCAATGAGCAGTTCTTC.